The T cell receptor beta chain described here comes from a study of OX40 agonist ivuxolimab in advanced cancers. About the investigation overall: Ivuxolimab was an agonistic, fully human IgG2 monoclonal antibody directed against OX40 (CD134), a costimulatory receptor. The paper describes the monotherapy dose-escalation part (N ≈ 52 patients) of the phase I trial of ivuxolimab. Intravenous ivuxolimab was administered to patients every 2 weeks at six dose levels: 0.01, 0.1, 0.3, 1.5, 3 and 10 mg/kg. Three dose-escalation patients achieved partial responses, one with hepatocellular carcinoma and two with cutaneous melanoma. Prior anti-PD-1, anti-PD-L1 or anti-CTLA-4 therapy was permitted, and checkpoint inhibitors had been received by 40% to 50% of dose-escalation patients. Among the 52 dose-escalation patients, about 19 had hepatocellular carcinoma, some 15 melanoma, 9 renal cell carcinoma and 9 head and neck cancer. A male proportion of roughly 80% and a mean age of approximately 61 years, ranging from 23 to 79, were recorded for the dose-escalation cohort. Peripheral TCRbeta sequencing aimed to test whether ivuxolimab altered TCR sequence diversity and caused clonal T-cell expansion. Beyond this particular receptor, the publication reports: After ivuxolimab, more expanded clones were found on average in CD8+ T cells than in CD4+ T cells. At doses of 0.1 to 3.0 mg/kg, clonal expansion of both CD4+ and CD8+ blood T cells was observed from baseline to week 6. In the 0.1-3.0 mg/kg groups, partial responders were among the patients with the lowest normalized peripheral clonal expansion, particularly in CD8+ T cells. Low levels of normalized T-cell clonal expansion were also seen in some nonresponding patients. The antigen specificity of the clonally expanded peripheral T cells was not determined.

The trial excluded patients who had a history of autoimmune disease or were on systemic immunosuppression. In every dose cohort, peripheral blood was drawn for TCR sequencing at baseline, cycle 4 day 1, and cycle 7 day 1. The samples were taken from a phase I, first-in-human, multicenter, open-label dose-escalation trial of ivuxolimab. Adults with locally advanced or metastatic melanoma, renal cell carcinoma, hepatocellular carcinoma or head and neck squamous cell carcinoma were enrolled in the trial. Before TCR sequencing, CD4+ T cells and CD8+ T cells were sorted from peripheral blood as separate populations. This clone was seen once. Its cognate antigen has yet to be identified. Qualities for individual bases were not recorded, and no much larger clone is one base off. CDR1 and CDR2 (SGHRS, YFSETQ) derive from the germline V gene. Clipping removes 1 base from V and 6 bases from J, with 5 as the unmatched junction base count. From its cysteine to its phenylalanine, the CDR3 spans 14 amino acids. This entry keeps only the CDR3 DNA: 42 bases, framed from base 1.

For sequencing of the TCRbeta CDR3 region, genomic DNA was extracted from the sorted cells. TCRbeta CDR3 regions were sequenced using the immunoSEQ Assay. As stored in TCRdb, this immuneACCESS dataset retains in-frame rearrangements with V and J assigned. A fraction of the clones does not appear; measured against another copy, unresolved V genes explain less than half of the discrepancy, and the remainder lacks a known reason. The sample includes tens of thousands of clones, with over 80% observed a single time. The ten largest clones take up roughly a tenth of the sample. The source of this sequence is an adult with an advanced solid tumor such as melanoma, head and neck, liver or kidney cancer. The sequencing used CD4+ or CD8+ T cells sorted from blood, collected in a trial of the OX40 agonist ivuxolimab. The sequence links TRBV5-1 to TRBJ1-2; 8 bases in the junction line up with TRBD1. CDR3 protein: CASSLLQGANGYTF. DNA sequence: TGCGCCAGCAGCTTGTTGCAGGGGGCGAATGGCTACACCTTC.